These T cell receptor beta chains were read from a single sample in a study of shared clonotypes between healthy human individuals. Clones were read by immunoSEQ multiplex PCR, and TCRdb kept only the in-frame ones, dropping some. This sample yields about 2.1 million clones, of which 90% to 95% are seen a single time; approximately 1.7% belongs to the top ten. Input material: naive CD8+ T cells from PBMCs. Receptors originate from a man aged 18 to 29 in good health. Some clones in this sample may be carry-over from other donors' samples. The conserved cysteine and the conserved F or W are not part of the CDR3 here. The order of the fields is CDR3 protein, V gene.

ASSLSLAGAILGYEQY,TRBV27
ASSLGLAGYEQF,TRBV27
ASSLGVDEKLF,TRBV5-1
ASSWYGTGRQETQY,TRBV5-6
ASSLGQGTMNEQF,TRBV7-9
ASREEGAADTQY,TRBV19
ASSSPEDYNEQF,TRBV7-2
ASNMGRLNTEAF,TRBV28
ASSPLPGGAYEQY,TRBV6-5
ASSYSTAETNEKLF,TRBV6-5
ASSAGQGPGYT,TRBV9
ASSDLGREAF,TRBV19
ASSARPSDRGPYNEQF,TRBV9
ASSLKQEGETQY,TRBV5-6
ASSSGTNTGELF,TRBV27
ASSLDRTSVYNEQF,TRBV5-1
ASSPLTGTYEQY,TRBV4-1
ASSQERVREQY,TRBV14
ASRWDFRSYNEQF,TRBV2
ASSLALIGDGSYEQY,TRBV7-8
ASSRDPTYEQY,TRBV11-2
ASRSYRTGENNYGYT,TRBV27
ASSDRQGRRTEAF,TRBV7-9
ASSPGANYEQY,TRBV7-9
ASSVSGTTGNTIY,TRBV9
ASSLYSGDGYEQY,TRBV27
ASSRTWLADEQF,TRBV28